This passage covers 14 T cell receptor beta chains from one sample sequenced in a study of T cell responses to AZD1222 COVID-19 vaccine. Sequenced by immunoSEQ multiplex PCR; TCRdb stores in-frame clones only, minus some. The data hold 150,000 to 200,000 clones, with around 92% observed a single time. The sequenced sample was peripheral blood, obtained on day 0 of AZD1222 vaccination. These TCRs come from an adult in good health.

CDR3 DNA: TGTGCCAGTAGTCCCTTTACCCCCCCAGGCGAGCAGTACTTC. Amino acids: CASSPFTPPGEQYF. The chain uses TRBV19 and TRBJ2-7; no clear D. This CDR3 has 14 amino acids. The germline CDR1 and CDR2 sequences are LNHDA and SQIVND (reference sequence). Trimming cost V 5 bases and J 6 bases, with 17 bases left between them.

The chain has TRBV18 and TRBJ1-1; 7 bases fit TRBD1. This CDR3 comprises 16 residues. Germline CDR1 KGHSH, CDR2 LQKENI. The V and J ends lost 1 base and 4 bases, in that order; junction bases with no gene match: 9. Here the CDR3 DNA reads TGTGCCAGCTCACCACGCTATAAAACAGGGGTCACTGAAGCTTTCTTT. Translating gives CASSPRYKTGVTEAFF.

Worth noting for this clone: One junction end does not reproduce the germline sequence, and a read error may be involved. V gene TRBV7-6 combines with J gene TRBJ2-5; 11 bases align to TRBD1. CDR3 length: 15 amino acids. From germline, CDR1 is SGHVS and CDR2 FNYEAQ. The CDR3 is CASGLGTGGGETQYF. As DNA, the CDR3 is TGTGCCAGCGGCTTAGGGACAGGGGGTGGAGAGACCCAGTACTTC.

The chain couples TRBV7-9 to TRBJ2-3, with TRBD2 matching 7 bases. From germline, CDR1 is SEHNR and CDR2 FQNEAQ (reference sequence). Trimming removed 3 bases from V and 4 bases from J; junction bases left unmatched: 13. The CDR3 is made up of 17 amino acids. The CDR3 sequence is CASSFVPGLPRADTQYF. CDR3 sequence (DNA): TGTGCCAGCAGCTTTGTGCCGGGACTACCTAGGGCAGATACGCAGTATTTT.

The sample holds a few counts of this clone. In DNA form, the CDR3 reads TGTGCCAGCAGCTTACAGCTAGCGGAGGTTGGTAGTGCAGATACGCAGTATTTT. As protein: CASSLQLAEVGSADTQYF. V is TRBV13 and J is TRBJ2-3, with TRBD2 identical over 7 bases. The CDR3 sequence is 18 residues long. V was pared by 2 bases and J by 4 bases, with 15 bases of the junction left unmatched. Looked up from germline, CDR1 is PRHDT and CDR2 is FYEKMQ (reference sequence).

J is TRBJ1-6 and V is TRBV4-1; D might be TRBD1 (5 bases). The CDR3 has 16 residues. Deletions cut 1 base from V and 5 bases from J, with 12 bases between. In germline, CDR1 is MGHRA, CDR2 YSYEKL. DNA for the CDR3: TGCGCCAGCAGCCAAGTTACAGGAGGGAATAATTCACCCCTCCACTTT. As protein: CASSQVTGGNNSPLHF.

This chain joins TRBV28 and TRBJ2-3; 8 bases fit TRBD2. This CDR3 has 13 amino acids. V gave up 6 bases and J gave up 6 bases; unmatched junction bases: 5. CDR1 and CDR2 (germline): MDHEN, SYDVKM. CDR3 DNA sequence: TGTGCCAGCAGCCCAAGACTAGCGGATACGCAGTATTTT. As protein: CASSPRLADTQYF.

The chain uses TRBV6-5 and TRBJ2-3; maybe TRBD1 (5 bases). Germline V CDR1 and CDR2: MNHEY, SVGAGI. Trimming removed 6 bases at V and 2 bases at J, with 15 bases between. This CDR3 has 15 amino acids. For the CDR3, the DNA is TGTGCCAGCAGATATGCGACAGCTTTCACAGATACGCAGTATTTT. Amino acid sequence: CASRYATAFTDTQYF.

The CDR3 DNA follows: TGTGCCAGCAGTCAGTGGACAGGGAACGGAAATGAGCAGTTCTTC. Encoded protein: CASSQWTGNGNEQFF. The chain employs TRBV28 and TRBJ2-1, with 8 bases identical to TRBD1. V dropped 5 bases and J dropped 7; count of bases not matched to a gene: 10. This CDR3 comprises 15 residues. CDR1 is MDHEN, CDR2 SYDVKM, per germline.

This chain connects TRBV28 to TRBJ1-5; 11 bases map to TRBD1. V dropped 6 bases and J dropped 6; count of bases not matched to a gene: 10. This CDR3 is 16 amino acids long. Germline V lookup: CDR1 MDHEN, CDR2 SYDVKM. The CDR3 sequence: CASSPTAGQGVQPQHF. CDR3 sequence (DNA): TGTGCCAGCAGCCCCACAGCGGGACAGGGGGTTCAGCCCCAGCATTTT.

V usage is TRBV28 and J usage is TRBJ1-1, with D tentatively TRBD1 (6 bases). Per the germline V gene, CDR1 is MDHEN and CDR2 is SYDVKM. CDR3 length: 12 amino acids. The V gene lost 0 bases and the J gene lost 10 bases, with 9 bases spanning the gap. CDR3 sequence reads: CASSLWEGGAFF. In DNA form, the CDR3 reads TGTGCCAGCAGTTTATGGGAGGGGGGAGCTTTCTTT. The entire variable domain, with the rest obtained from reference TRBV28 and TRBJ1-1, is as follows: DVKVTQSSRYLVKRTGEKVFLECVQDMDHENMFWYRQDPGLGLRLIYFSYDVKMKEKGDIPEGYSVSREKKERFSLILESASTNQTSMYLCASSLWEGGAFFGQGTRLTVV.

The chain employs TRBV9 and TRBJ2-7; tentative D call: TRBD2 (6 bases). The CDR3 has 13 amino acids. Between the trimmed V and J ends, which lost 3 bases and 6 bases, there was a span of 13 bases. CDR1 and CDR2 (germline): SGDLS, YYNGEE. The CDR3 sequence is CASSGQGGTEQYF. The DNA for the CDR3 is TGTGCCAGCAGCGGGCAGGGCGGGACCGAGCAGTACTTC. Full variable domain (rest looked up from reference TRBV9 and TRBJ2-7): DSGVTQTPKHLITATGQRVTLRCSPRSGDLSVYWYQQSLDQGLQFLIQYYNGEERAKGNILERFSAQQFPDLHSELNLSSLELGDSALYFCASSGQGGTEQYFGPGTRLTVT.

This clone has just one count. The V call is TRBV12-3 or TRBV12-4, the J call TRBJ2-1; D is unresolved. V was trimmed by 4 bases and J by 5 bases, leaving 6 bases between them. CDR3 length: 12 amino acids. CDR3 sequence reads: CASSYQDNEQFF. CDR3 nucleotide sequence: TGTGCCAGCAGTTACCAAGACAATGAGCAGTTCTTC.

This chain connects TRBV27 to TRBJ2-1; D may correspond to TRBD1 or TRBD2 (5 bases each). The V and J ends lost 3 bases and 0 bases respectively, with 12 bases between them. CDR1 and CDR2 (germline): MNHEY, SMNVEV (reference sequence). The CDR3 is 16 amino acids. The CDR3 DNA follows: TGTGCCAGCAGTTTCGTTCGGGGCAGCTCCTACAATGAGCAGTTCTTC. This translates into CASSFVRGSSYNEQFF.